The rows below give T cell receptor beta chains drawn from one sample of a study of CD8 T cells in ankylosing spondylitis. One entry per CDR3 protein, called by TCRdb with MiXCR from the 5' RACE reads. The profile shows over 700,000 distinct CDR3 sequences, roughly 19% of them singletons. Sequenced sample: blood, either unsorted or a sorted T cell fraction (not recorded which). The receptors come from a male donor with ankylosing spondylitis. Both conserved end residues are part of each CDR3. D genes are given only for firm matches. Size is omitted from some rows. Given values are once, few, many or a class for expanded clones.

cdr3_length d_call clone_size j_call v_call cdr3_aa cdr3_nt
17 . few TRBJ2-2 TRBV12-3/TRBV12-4 CASSFFPRLGDTGELFF TGTGCCAGCAGTTTCTTCCCTCGGTTGGGGGACACCGGGGAGCTGTTTTTT
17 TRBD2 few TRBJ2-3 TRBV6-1 CASSPGLAGGGADTQYF TGTGCCAGCAGCCCGGGACTAGCGGGAGGTGGGGCAGATACGCAGTATTTT
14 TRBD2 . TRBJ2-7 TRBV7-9 CASSSMGLAGEQYF TGTGCCAGCAGCTCCATGGGACTAGCGGGCGAGCAGTACTTC
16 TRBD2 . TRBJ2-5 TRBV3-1 CASSRTESGGEETQYF TGTGCCAGCAGCCGTACCGAAAGCGGGGGGGAAGAGACCCAGTACTTC
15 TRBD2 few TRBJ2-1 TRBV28 CASSLWTSGSFEQFF TGTGCCAGCAGTTTATGGACTAGCGGGAGTTTTGAGCAGTTCTTC
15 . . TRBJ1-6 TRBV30 CAWDLTGGSASPLHF TGTGCCTGGGACCTGACAGGTGGATCGGCTTCACCCCTCCACTTT
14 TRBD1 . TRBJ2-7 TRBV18 CASSPGGQVLEQYF TGTGCCAGCTCACCAGGGGGACAGGTACTCGAGCAGTACTTC
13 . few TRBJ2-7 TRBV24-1 CATSAGESYEQYF TGTGCCACCAGTGCAGGGGAATCCTACGAGCAGTACTTC
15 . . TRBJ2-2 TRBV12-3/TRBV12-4 CASSFRVSNTGELFF TGTGCCAGCAGTTTTCGGGTCTCAAACACCGGGGAGCTGTTTTTT
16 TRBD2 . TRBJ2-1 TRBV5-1 CASSHGLAGGSNEQFF TGCGCCAGCAGCCACGGACTAGCGGGAGGGAGTAATGAGCAGTTCTTC
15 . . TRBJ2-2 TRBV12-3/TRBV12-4 CASSLDEGITGELFF TGTGCCAGCAGTTTAGATGAGGGGATCACCGGGGAGCTGTTTTTT
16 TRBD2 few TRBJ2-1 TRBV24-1 CATSDPGLAGGNEQFF TGTGCCACCAGTGACCCCGGACTAGCGGGGGGGAATGAGCAGTTCTTC
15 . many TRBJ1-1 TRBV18 CASSPLRDLREEAFF TGTGCCAGCTCACCACTCCGGGACCTAAGGGAAGAAGCTTTCTTT
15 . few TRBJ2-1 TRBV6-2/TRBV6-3 CASREDSWSYNEQFF TGTGCCAGCAGGGAGGACAGTTGGTCCTACAATGAGCAGTTCTTC
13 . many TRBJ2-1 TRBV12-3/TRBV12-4 CASSFYFHNEQFF TGTGCCAGCAGTTTTTACTTCCACAATGAGCAGTTCTTC
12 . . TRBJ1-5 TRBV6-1 CASRTVNQPQHF TGTGCCAGCCGGACTGTCAATCAGCCCCAGCATTTT
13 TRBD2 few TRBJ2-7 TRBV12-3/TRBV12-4 CASSSAGAYEQYF TGTGCCAGCAGTTCAGCGGGGGCCTACGAGCAGTACTTC
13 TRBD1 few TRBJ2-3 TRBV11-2 CASSWTGGDTQYF TGTGCCAGCAGCTGGACAGGAGGAGATACGCAGTATTTT
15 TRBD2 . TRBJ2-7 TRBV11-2 CASSLASGHAYEQYF TGTGCCAGCAGCTTAGCTAGCGGGCATGCCTACGAGCAGTACTTC
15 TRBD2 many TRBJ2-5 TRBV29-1 CSVEPSTSGGETQYF TGCAGCGTTGAACCGTCGACTAGCGGGGGGGAGACCCAGTACTTC
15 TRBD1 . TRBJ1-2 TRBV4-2 CASSPGQESSYGYTF TGTGCCAGCAGTCCCGGACAGGAATCGAGCTATGGCTACACCTTC
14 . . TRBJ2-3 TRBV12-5 CASGLVLGTDTQYF TGTGCTAGTGGTTTGGTATTGGGCACAGATACGCAGTATTTT
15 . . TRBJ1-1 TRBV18 CASSPQQAVDTEAFF TGTGCCAGCTCACCTCAACAGGCGGTGGACACTGAAGCTTTCTTT
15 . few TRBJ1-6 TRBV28 CASTTQGQGNSPLHF TGTGCCAGCACAACTCAAGGGCAGGGTAATTCACCCCTCCACTTT
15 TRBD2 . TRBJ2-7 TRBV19 CASSETSGPSYEQYF TGTGCCAGTAGTGAGACTAGCGGACCCTCCTACGAGCAGTACTTC
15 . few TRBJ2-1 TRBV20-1 CSARDSPSSYNEQFF TGCAGTGCTAGAGATAGCCCGAGCTCCTACAATGAGCAGTTCTTC